This T cell receptor (beta chain) comes out of a study of blood T cell repertoires in COVID-19. Study-level information: The samples span acute and convalescent COVID-19 from the United States, Italy and Spain. Sources were T cells, B-cell-depleted T cells, or PBMCs; the material itself was cDNA or gDNA.

Germline-derived CDR1 and CDR2 are GTSNPN and SVGIG (reference sequence). V trimming: 1 base; J trimming: 4 bases; junction bases outside the gene matches: 6. The CDR3 is 15 residues long. Seattle patients were enrolled during active infection and followed longitudinally. In the original workflow: Estimated nucleated cell counts came from reference gene primer amplification. Profiled with immunoSEQ multiplex PCR; TCRdb holds only in-frame clones, not every one. The DNA was the basis for D and trimming; V, J and clone size are from that table. Here the sample spans almost 400,000 clones, roughly 86% being singletons.

The V call is TRBV30, the J call TRBJ2-1, with TRBD1 identical over 8 bases. The specimen sequenced was peripheral blood. This clonotype was sampled from a woman aged 55-70 years with COVID-19, enrolled during active disease. The CDR3: CAWSETGTGYNEQFF. CDR3 coding DNA: TGTGCCTGGAGTGAGACCGGGACAGGATACAATGAGCAGTTCTTC.